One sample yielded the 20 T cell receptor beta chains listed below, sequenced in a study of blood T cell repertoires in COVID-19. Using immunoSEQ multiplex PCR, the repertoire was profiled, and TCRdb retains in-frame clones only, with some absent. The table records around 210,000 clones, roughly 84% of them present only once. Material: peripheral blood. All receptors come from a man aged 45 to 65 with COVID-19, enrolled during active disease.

The CDR3 spells CASSLDGTFNEQFF. CDR3 bases: TGTGCCAGCAGCCTCGACGGGACTTTCAATGAGCAGTTCTTC. The V gene is TRBV7-2, the J gene TRBJ2-1, with a tentative D call TRBD2 (6 bases). The germline CDR1 and CDR2 sequences are SGHTA and FQGNSA. The V end lost 5 bases, the J end lost 6 bases, and 14 bases lay between the germline ends. The CDR3 extends over 14 amino acids.

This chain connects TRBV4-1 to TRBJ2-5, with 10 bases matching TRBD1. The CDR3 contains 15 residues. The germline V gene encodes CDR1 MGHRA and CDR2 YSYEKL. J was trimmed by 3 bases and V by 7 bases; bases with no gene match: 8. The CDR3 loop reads CASTLSGTGEETQYF. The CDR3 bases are TGCGCCAGCACCCTATCCGGGACAGGGGAAGAGACCCAGTACTTC.

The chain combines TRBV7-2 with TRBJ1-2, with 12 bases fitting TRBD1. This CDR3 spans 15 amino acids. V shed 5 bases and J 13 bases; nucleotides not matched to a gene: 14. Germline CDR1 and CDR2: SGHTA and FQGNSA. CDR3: CASSPRGGTGGRGTF. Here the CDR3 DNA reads TGTGCCAGCAGCCCTAGGGGAGGGACAGGGGGCCGGGGCACCTTC.

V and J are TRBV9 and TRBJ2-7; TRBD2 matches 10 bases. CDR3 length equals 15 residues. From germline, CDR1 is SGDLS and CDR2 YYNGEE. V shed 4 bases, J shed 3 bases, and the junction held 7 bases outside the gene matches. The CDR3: CASSPEREGDYEQYF. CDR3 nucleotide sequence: TGTGCCAGCAGCCCCGAGCGGGAGGGGGACTACGAGCAGTACTTC. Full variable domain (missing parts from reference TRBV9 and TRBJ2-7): DSGVTQTPKHLITATGQRVTLRCSPRSGDLSVYWYQQSLDQGLQFLIQYYNGEERAKGNILERFSAQQFPDLHSELNLSSLELGDSALYFCASSPEREGDYEQYFGPGTRLTVT.

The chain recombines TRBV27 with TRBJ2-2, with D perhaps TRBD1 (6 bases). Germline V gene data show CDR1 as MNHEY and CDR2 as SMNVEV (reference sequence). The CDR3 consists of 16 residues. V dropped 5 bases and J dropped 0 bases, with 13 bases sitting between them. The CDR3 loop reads CASSPGQPANTGELFF. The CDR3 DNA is TGTGCCAGCAGTCCAGGACAGCCCGCGAACACCGGGGAGCTGTTTTTT.

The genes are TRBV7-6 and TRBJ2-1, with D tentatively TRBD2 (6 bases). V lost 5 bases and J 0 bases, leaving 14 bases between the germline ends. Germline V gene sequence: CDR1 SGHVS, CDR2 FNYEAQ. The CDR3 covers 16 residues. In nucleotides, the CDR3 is TGTGCCAGCAGCAACGGCGCGGGAAGCTCCTACAATGAGCAGTTCTTC. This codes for CASSNGAGSSYNEQFF.

CDR3: CASSESRLAAEQFF. The CDR3 DNA follows: TGCGCCAGCAGTGAGTCCCGACTAGCAGCTGAGCAGTTCTTC. The chain combines TRBV10-2 with TRBJ2-1; TRBD2 matches at 7 bases. The length of the CDR3 is 14 residues. The germline V gene encodes CDR1 WSHSY and CDR2 SAAADI. J lost 9 bases, V lost 0 bases, and 5 bases had no gene match.

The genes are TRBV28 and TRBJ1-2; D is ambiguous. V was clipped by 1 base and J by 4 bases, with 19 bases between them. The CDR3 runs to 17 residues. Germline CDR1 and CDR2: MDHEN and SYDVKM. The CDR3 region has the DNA TGTGCCAGCAGTTTATCCGGCTTAAGGTTGGGAGGCTATGGCTACACCTTC. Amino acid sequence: CASSLSGLRLGGYGYTF.

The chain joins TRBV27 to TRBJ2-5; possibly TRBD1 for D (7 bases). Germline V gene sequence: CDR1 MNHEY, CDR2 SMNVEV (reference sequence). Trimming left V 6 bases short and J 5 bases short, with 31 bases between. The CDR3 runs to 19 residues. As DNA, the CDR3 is TGTGCCAGCAGGGAGACAGGGTGGGGCGGAGGGCCCTATGGGGAGACCCAGTACTTC. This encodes CASRETGWGGGPYGETQYF.

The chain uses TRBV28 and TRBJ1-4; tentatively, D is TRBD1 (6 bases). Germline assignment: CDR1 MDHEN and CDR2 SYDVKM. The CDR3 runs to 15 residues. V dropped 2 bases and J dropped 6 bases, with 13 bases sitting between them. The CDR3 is CASSLAQGLYEKLFF. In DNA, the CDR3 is TGTGCCAGCAGTTTAGCACAGGGTCTCTATGAAAAACTGTTTTTT.

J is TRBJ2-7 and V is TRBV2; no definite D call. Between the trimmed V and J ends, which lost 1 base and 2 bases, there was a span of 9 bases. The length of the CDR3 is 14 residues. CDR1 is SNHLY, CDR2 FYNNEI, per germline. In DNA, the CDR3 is TGTGCCAGCAGTGAAGGCAGTGAACCCTACGAGCAGTACTTC. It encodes CASSEGSEPYEQYF.

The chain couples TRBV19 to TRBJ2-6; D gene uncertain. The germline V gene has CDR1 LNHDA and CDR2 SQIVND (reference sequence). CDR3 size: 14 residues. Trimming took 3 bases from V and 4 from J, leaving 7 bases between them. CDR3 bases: TGTGCCAGTAGTATCTACCCCGGGGCCAACGTCCTGACTTTC. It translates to CASSIYPGANVLTF.

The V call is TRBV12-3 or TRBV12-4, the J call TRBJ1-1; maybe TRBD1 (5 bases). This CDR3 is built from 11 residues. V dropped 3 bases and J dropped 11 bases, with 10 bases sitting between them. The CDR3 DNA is TGTGCCAGCAGTTTTTGGGGGGTGGCTTTCTTT. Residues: CASSFWGVAFF.

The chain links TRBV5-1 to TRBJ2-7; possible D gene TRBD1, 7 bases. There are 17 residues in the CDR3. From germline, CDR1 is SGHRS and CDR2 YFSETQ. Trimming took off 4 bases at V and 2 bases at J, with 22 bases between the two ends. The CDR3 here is CASSRGVWTGDPYEQYF. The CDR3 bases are TGCGCCAGCAGCAGGGGGGTCTGGACAGGAGATCCCTACGAGCAGTACTTC.

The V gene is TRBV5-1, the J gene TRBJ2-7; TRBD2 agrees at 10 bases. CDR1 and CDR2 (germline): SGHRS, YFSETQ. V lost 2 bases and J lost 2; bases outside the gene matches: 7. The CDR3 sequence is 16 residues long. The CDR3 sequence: CASSLGMSGRAYEQYF. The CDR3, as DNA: TGCGCCAGCAGCTTAGGCATGAGCGGGAGGGCCTACGAGCAGTACTTC. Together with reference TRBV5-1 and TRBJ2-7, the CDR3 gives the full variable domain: KAGVTQTPRYLIKTRGQQVTLSCSPISGHRSVSWYQQTPGQGLQFLFEYFSETQRNKGNFPGRFSGRQFSNSRSEMNVSTLELGDSALYLCASSLGMSGRAYEQYFGPGTRLTVT.

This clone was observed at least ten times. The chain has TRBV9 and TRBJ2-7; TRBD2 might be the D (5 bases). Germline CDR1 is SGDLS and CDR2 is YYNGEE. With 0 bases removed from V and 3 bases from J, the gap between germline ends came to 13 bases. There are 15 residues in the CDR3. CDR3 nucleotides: TGTGCCAGCAGCGTAGGCCAGTCCGGGGACTACGAGCAGTACTTC. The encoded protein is CASSVGQSGDYEQYF.

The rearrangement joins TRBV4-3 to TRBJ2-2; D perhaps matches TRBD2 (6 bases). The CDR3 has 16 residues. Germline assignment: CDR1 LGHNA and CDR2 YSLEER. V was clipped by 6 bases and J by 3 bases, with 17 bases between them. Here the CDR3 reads CASRRGGAGDTGELFF. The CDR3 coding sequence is TGCGCCAGCAGGCGGGGCGGGGCTGGGGACACCGGGGAGCTGTTTTTT.

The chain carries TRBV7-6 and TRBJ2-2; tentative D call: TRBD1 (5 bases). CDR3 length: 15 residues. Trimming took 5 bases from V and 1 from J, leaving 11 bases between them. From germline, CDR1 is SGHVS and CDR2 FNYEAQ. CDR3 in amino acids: CASSPLTGNTGELFF. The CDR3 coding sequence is TGTGCCAGCAGCCCCCTAACAGGGAACACCGGGGAGCTGTTTTTT.

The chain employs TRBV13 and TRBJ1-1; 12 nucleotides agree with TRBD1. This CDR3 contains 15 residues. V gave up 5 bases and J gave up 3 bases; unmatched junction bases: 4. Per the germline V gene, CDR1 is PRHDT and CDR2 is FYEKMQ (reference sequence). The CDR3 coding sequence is TGTGCCAGCAGCCAGGGACAGGGGGCGCACACTGAAGCTTTCTTT. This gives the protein CASSQGQGAHTEAFF.

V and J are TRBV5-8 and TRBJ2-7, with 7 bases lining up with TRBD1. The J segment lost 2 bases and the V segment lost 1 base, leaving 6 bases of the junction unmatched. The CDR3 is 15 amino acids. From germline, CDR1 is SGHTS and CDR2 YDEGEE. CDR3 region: CASSLYTGTAYEQYF. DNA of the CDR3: TGTGCCAGCAGCTTGTACACCGGGACAGCCTACGAGCAGTACTTC. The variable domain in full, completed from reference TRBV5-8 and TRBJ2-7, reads EAGVTQSPTHLIKTRGQQATLRCSPISGHTSVYWYQQALGLGLQFLLWYDEGEERNRGNFPPRFSGRQFPNYSSELNVNALELEDSALYLCASSLYTGTAYEQYFGPGTRLTVT.